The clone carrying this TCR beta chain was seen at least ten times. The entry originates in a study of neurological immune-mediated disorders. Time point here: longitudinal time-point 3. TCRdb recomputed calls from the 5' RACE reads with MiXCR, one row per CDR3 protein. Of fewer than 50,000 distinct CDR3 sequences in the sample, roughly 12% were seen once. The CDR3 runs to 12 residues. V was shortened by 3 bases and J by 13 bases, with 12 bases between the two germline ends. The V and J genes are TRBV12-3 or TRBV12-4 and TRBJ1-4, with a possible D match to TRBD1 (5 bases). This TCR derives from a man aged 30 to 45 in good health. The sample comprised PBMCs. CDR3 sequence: CASSFPGSSLFF. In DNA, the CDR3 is TGTGCCAGCAGTTTCCCAGGGTCATCACTGTTTTTT.